Listed below are T cell receptor beta chains from one sample, sequenced in a study of high-grade serous ovarian cancer treatment subgroups. This table comes from immunoSEQ multiplex PCR, and its TCRdb copy is limited to in-frame clones, with some not included. The sample contains several thousand clones, 65% to 85% of which appear only once. The sample was tumor tissue. These receptors were taken from a human donor with high-grade serous ovarian cancer. The CDR3 runs from the conserved cysteine through the conserved F or W. The D gene is left open where the match is weak. Clone size is given for some rows only: seen once, a few or many times, or a class if the clone is expanded.

abundance: .; d_gene: TRBD1; len: 16; v_gene: TRBV5-6; j_gene: TRBJ1-6; CDR3nt: TGTGCCAGCAGCTTGGCAGGGGGTAGGGATAATTCACCCCTCCACTTT; CDR3aa: CASSLAGGRDNSPLHF
abundance: .; d_gene: TRBD2; len: 15; v_gene: TRBV6-1; j_gene: TRBJ2-7; CDR3nt: TGTGCCAGCAGTACATGGCTAGCGGGAGGGTACGAGCAGTACTTC; CDR3aa: CASSTWLAGGYEQYF
abundance: .; d_gene: .; len: 14; v_gene: TRBV13; j_gene: TRBJ2-6; CDR3nt: TGTGCCAGCAGCTTCTACTCTGGGGCCAACGTCCTGACTTTC; CDR3aa: CASSFYSGANVLTF
abundance: .; d_gene: TRBD1; len: 14; v_gene: TRBV5-4; j_gene: TRBJ1-4; CDR3nt: TGTGCCAGCAGCCCCAGGGGGGGAAATGAAAAACTGTTTTTT; CDR3aa: CASSPRGGNEKLFF
abundance: .; d_gene: TRBD1; len: 16; v_gene: TRBV7-9; j_gene: TRBJ1-4; CDR3nt: TGTGCCAGCAGAACAAACAGGGGGCCGACTAATGAAAAACTGTTTTTT; CDR3aa: CASRTNRGPTNEKLFF
abundance: .; d_gene: .; len: 13; v_gene: TRBV29-1; j_gene: TRBJ2-5; CDR3nt: TGCAGCGTTACCGTACAAACTAAAGAGACCCAGTACTTC; CDR3aa: CSVTVQTKETQYF
abundance: .; d_gene: .; len: 11; v_gene: TRBV5-1; j_gene: TRBJ2-3; CDR3nt: TGCGCCAGCAGCTTCACAGATACGCAGTATTTT; CDR3aa: CASSFTDTQYF
abundance: .; d_gene: TRBD2; len: 19; v_gene: TRBV5-6; j_gene: TRBJ2-6; CDR3nt: TGTGCCAGCAGCTTGGGGATAGCGGGAGGATTAAGTGGGGCCAACGTCCTGACTTTC; CDR3aa: CASSLGIAGGLSGANVLTF
abundance: .; d_gene: .; len: 13; v_gene: TRBV4-3; j_gene: TRBJ1-2; CDR3nt: TGCGCCAGCAGCCCGCGGGGGGTTGGGCCCTACACCTTC; CDR3aa: CASSPRGVGPYTF
abundance: .; d_gene: TRBD1; len: 13; v_gene: TRBV7-2; j_gene: TRBJ1-2; CDR3nt: TGTGCCAGCAGCTCTCAGGGGGAGAGTGGCTACACCTTC; CDR3aa: CASSSQGESGYTF
abundance: .; d_gene: TRBD2; len: 14; v_gene: TRBV10-1; j_gene: TRBJ2-7; CDR3nt: TGCGCCAGCAGTAGGACTAGCGGGAGTGGCGAGCAGTACTTC; CDR3aa: CASSRTSGSGEQYF
abundance: .; d_gene: .; len: 13; v_gene: TRBV13; j_gene: TRBJ2-7; CDR3nt: TGTGCCAGCAGCTTACACAGCCCAGGTGAGCAGTACTTC; CDR3aa: CASSLHSPGEQYF
abundance: once; d_gene: TRBD2; len: 19; v_gene: TRBV19; j_gene: TRBJ2-3; CDR3nt: TGTGCCAGTAGTAACCCGGCCCGTTTAGCGGGAGGGCCCGTAGGTACGCAGTATTTT; CDR3aa: CASSNPARLAGGPVGTQYF
abundance: .; d_gene: .; len: 14; v_gene: TRBV27; j_gene: TRBJ1-1; CDR3nt: TGTGCCAGCAGAAAAGGGACCTTGGGTCCTGAAGCTTTCTTT; CDR3aa: CASRKGTLGPEAFF
abundance: .; d_gene: TRBD2; len: 14; v_gene: TRBV18; j_gene: TRBJ2-1; CDR3nt: TGTGCCAGCTCACCGAGATCTAGCGGGATGCGGCAGTTCTTC; CDR3aa: CASSPRSSGMRQFF
abundance: .; d_gene: TRBD2; len: 19; v_gene: TRBV28; j_gene: TRBJ2-2; CDR3nt: TGTGCCAGCAGTTTATTCCCCCCGGCTAATAGCGGGGGCACCGGGGAGCTGTTTTTT; CDR3aa: CASSLFPPANSGGTGELFF
abundance: medium-sized; d_gene: TRBD1; len: 15; v_gene: TRBV7-9; j_gene: TRBJ1-2; CDR3nt: TGTGCCAGCAGCTTAGCGCAGGACAGGGGCCATGGCTACACCTTC; CDR3aa: CASSLAQDRGHGYTF
abundance: few; d_gene: .; len: 14; v_gene: TRBV5-6; j_gene: TRBJ1-1; CDR3nt: TGTGCCAGCAGCCTAGGGACGCTGAACACTGAAGCTTTCTTT; CDR3aa: CASSLGTLNTEAFF
abundance: .; d_gene: TRBD1; len: 16; v_gene: TRBV28; j_gene: TRBJ2-2; CDR3nt: TGTGCCAGCAGCGTTTTCCAGGGGGCCGGGACCGGGGAGCTGTTTTTT; CDR3aa: CASSVFQGAGTGELFF
abundance: .; d_gene: .; len: 14; v_gene: TRBV4-3; j_gene: TRBJ1-2; CDR3nt: TGCGCCAGCAGCCAAGTAGTGGGTACCTATGGCTACACCTTC; CDR3aa: CASSQVVGTYGYTF
abundance: few; d_gene: .; len: 12; v_gene: TRBV19; j_gene: TRBJ2-7; CDR3nt: TGTGCCAGCACCGGGAGTCTCCACGAGCAGTACTTC; CDR3aa: CASTGSLHEQYF
abundance: .; d_gene: .; len: 15; v_gene: TRBV4-3; j_gene: TRBJ2-5; CDR3nt: TGCGCCAGCAGCCAAGATAGAGGCAGACAAGAGACCCAGTACTTC; CDR3aa: CASSQDRGRQETQYF
abundance: .; d_gene: .; len: 17; v_gene: TRBV18; j_gene: TRBJ1-5; CDR3nt: TGTGCCAGCTCACCCCTCGCCGGCCAGGGCTCGAATCAGCCCCAGCATTTT; CDR3aa: CASSPLAGQGSNQPQHF
abundance: .; d_gene: .; len: 13; v_gene: TRBV7-2; j_gene: TRBJ1-2; CDR3nt: TGTGCCAGCAGCTTAGGATCTTCCCTTGGCTACACCTTC; CDR3aa: CASSLGSSLGYTF
abundance: .; d_gene: TRBD1; len: 16; v_gene: TRBV18; j_gene: TRBJ2-2; CDR3nt: TGTGCCAGCTCACTCCAGACAGGGCCGAACACCGGGGAGCTGTTTTTT; CDR3aa: CASSLQTGPNTGELFF